These T cell receptor beta chains were read from a single sample in a study of cytomegalovirus exposure and HLA in healthy donors. Some clones are missing from TCRdb's copy, which holds only in-frame ones; the method was immunoSEQ multiplex PCR. The sample carries 95,000 to 100,000 clones, about 80% recorded once. Sequences were obtained from PBMCs. These receptors originate from a man in his forties in good health and CMV-seronegative. Each CDR3 is given with its conserved first and last residue. The D gene is left open where the match is weak. The size field is filled for only some rows; it gives once, few, many or a size class.

d_gene,v_gene,len,abundance,j_gene,CDR3aa,CDR3nt
NA,TRBV9,14,NA,TRBJ1-5,CASSGHWGNQPQHF,TGTGCCAGCAGCGGACATTGGGGCAATCAGCCCCAGCATTTT
NA,TRBV2,13,NA,TRBJ2-1,CASRLIAPQRQFF,TGTGCCAGCAGGTTGATAGCTCCCCAACGGCAGTTCTTC
TRBD1,TRBV19,13,NA,TRBJ2-7,CASSIGTGDEQYF,TGTGCCAGTAGTATCGGGACAGGGGACGAGCAGTACTTC
NA,TRBV5-4,14,NA,TRBJ2-5,CASTHSDYQETQYF,TGTGCCAGCACCCACTCGGACTACCAAGAGACCCAGTACTTC
TRBD1,TRBV6-5,15,NA,TRBJ2-2,CASSVQGANTGELLF,TGTGCCAGCAGTGTTCAGGGGGCGAACACCGGGGAGCTGCTTTTT
TRBD1,TRBV2,15,NA,TRBJ2-7,CASRGRDRLYYEQYF,TGTGCCAGCAGAGGACGGGACAGGCTCTACTACGAGCAGTACTTC
TRBD2,TRBV29-1,15,NA,TRBJ2-1,CSVGGTTTDYNEQFF,TGCAGCGTCGGCGGGACTACCACCGACTACAATGAGCAGTTCTTC
NA,TRBV9,12,few,TRBJ2-7,CASSRSGTEQYF,TGTGCCAGCAGCAGATCCGGGACAGAGCAGTACTTC
NA,TRBV5-1,17,NA,TRBJ2-3,CASSLVPLGTSTDTQYF,TGCGCCAGCAGCTTGGTCCCCCTAGGAACTAGCACAGATACGCAGTATTTT
NA,TRBV29-1,13,NA,TRBJ1-2,CSVEDSSRLGYTF,TGCAGCGTTGAAGATTCTAGCAGGCTTGGCTACACCTTC
NA,TRBV15,17,NA,TRBJ2-7,CATSRAPQQGYLGGQYF,TGTGCCACCAGCAGAGCGCCCCAACAGGGATACCTTGGGGGGCAGTACTTC
TRBD1,TRBV9,17,once,TRBJ2-5,CASSVALQGALQETQYF,TGTGCCAGCAGCGTAGCGTTGCAGGGGGCCCTCCAAGAGACCCAGTACTTC
NA,TRBV27,13,once,TRBJ1-4,CASTWGSGEKLFF,TGTGCCAGCACCTGGGGTTCAGGGGAAAAACTGTTTTTT
TRBD2,TRBV7-2,16,NA,TRBJ2-1,CASSLGVAGSYNEQFF,TGTGCCAGCAGCTTAGGCGTAGCGGGGTCCTACAATGAGCAGTTCTTC
NA,TRBV5-1,16,NA,TRBJ2-1,CASSFVRGLSYNEQFF,TGCGCCAGCAGCTTCGTGCGGGGGCTCTCCTACAATGAGCAGTTCTTC
NA,TRBV10-1,14,NA,TRBJ2-7,CASSPGTAGSEQYF,TGCGCCAGCAGCCCCGGGACGGCGGGGTCCGAGCAGTACTTC
TRBD1,TRBV11-2,14,NA,TRBJ2-7,CASSFTDRGYEQYF,TGTGCCAGCAGCTTTACTGACAGGGGGTACGAGCAGTACTTC
TRBD1,TRBV19,15,NA,TRBJ1-4,CASSSPGQINEKLFF,TGTGCCAGTAGTAGTCCGGGACAGATAAATGAAAAACTGTTTTTT
TRBD2,TRBV30,14,NA,TRBJ2-1,CAWNPGGPYNEQFF,TGTGCCTGGAACCCGGGGGGGCCGTACAATGAGCAGTTCTTC
NA,TRBV28,18,NA,TRBJ1-2,CASSLTPDSATQGYGYTF,TGTGCCAGCAGTTTAACCCCCGACAGCGCTACTCAGGGGTATGGCTACACCTTC
NA,TRBV6-4,13,NA,TRBJ2-3,CASSSGSTDTQYF,TGTGCCAGCAGTAGCGGGAGCACAGATACGCAGTATTTT
NA,TRBV6-1,16,NA,TRBJ1-1,CASSEVDSPGRTEAFF,TGTGCCAGCAGTGAAGTGGACAGCCCGGGGCGTACTGAAGCTTTCTTT
NA,TRBV11-2,14,NA,TRBJ2-3,CASSLDRGAGTQYF,TGTGCCAGCAGCTTAGACAGGGGTGCAGGAACGCAGTATTTT
NA,TRBV5-4,13,NA,TRBJ1-1,CASSAGMNTEAFF,TGTGCCAGCAGCGCCGGGATGAACACTGAAGCTTTCTTT
TRBD2,TRBV15,20,once,TRBJ2-1,CATSRIELGLAGGPRDEQFF,TGTGCCACCAGCAGAATTGAACTGGGACTAGCGGGGGGCCCTAGGGATGAGCAGTTCTTC
TRBD2,TRBV6-6,14,NA,TRBJ2-7,CASSYLAGADEQYF,TGTGCCAGCAGTTACCTGGCGGGAGCAGACGAGCAGTACTTC
NA,TRBV6-5,12,NA,TRBJ1-2,CASRTRRYGYTF,TGTGCCAGCCGGACACGACGGTATGGCTACACCTTC
TRBD1,TRBV5-1,15,NA,TRBJ1-2,CASSPQGGLDYGYTF,TGCGCCAGCAGCCCCCAGGGGGGCCTGGACTATGGCTACACCTTC
NA,TRBV2,12,once,TRBJ1-5,CASTQGNQPQHF,TGTGCCAGCACCCAGGGGAATCAGCCCCAGCATTTT
NA,TRBV7-2,13,NA,TRBJ1-1,CASSFQGGTEAFF,TGTGCCAGCAGCTTTCAGGGTGGTACTGAAGCTTTCTTT
NA,TRBV7-2,13,NA,TRBJ2-5,CASSSRRAGTQYF,TGTGCCAGCAGCTCTCGCCGCGCAGGGACCCAGTACTTC
NA,TRBV28,15,NA,TRBJ2-2,CASTRGGANTGELFF,TGTGCCAGTACGAGGGGGGGCGCGAACACCGGGGAGCTGTTTTTT
TRBD1,TRBV19,14,NA,TRBJ1-1,CASSLRTGGTEAFF,TGTGCCAGTAGTTTGCGGACAGGGGGCACTGAAGCTTTCTTT
TRBD1,TRBV27,15,NA,TRBJ2-7,CASSLTGQGLYEQYF,TGTGCCAGCAGTTTAACGGGACAGGGGCTCTACGAGCAGTACTTC
NA,TRBV7-2,19,NA,TRBJ2-1,CASSLLGPTIREIAGEQFF,TGTGCCAGCAGCTTATTGGGCCCCACAATCCGGGAAATAGCCGGGGAGCAGTTCTTC
TRBD2,TRBV5-4,14,few,TRBJ2-2,CASSYPSGTGELFF,TGTGCCAGCAGCTACCCTAGCGGCACCGGGGAGCTGTTTTTT
NA,TRBV4-1,15,NA,TRBJ2-7,CASSQWGLSSYEQYF,TGCGCCAGCAGCCAATGGGGACTGAGCTCCTACGAGCAGTACTTC
NA,TRBV27,14,NA,TRBJ1-3,CASSLGGLGNTIYF,TGTGCCAGCAGTTTAGGTGGCCTTGGAAACACCATATATTTT
NA,TRBV4-3,13,NA,TRBJ1-5,CASSQSPGQPQHF,TGCGCCAGCAGCCAATCCCCCGGTCAGCCCCAGCATTTT
TRBD2,TRBV7-9,12,NA,TRBJ2-7,CASSSGGGEQYF,TGTGCCAGCAGCTCGGGGGGGGGCGAGCAGTACTTC
TRBD2,TRBV7-2,15,NA,TRBJ2-7,CASSLDSGGTYEQYF,TGTGCCAGCAGCTTAGATAGCGGGGGGACCTACGAGCAGTACTTC
NA,TRBV9,12,NA,TRBJ2-7,CASSPNSYEQYF,TGTGCCAGCAGCCCTAACTCCTACGAGCAGTACTTC
NA,TRBV7-9,12,NA,TRBJ2-2,CATLVNTGELFF,TGTGCCACCCTCGTAAACACCGGGGAGCTGTTTTTT
TRBD1,TRBV7-6,13,few,TRBJ2-7,CASTDRVGYEQYF,TGTGCCAGTACCGACAGGGTGGGCTACGAGCAGTACTTC
TRBD1,TRBV18,16,NA,TRBJ2-7,CASSREGASPSDEQYF,TGTGCCAGCTCACGCGAGGGGGCCTCACCTTCCGACGAGCAGTACTTC
NA,TRBV4-1,18,NA,TRBJ1-4,CASSLRVPGIATNEKLFF,TGCGCCAGCAGCCTAAGGGTTCCAGGGATAGCAACTAATGAAAAACTGTTTTTT
NA,TRBV21-1,15,NA,TRBJ2-1,CASSKRTVPINEQFF,TGTGCCAGCAGCAAGCGGACTGTCCCAATCAATGAGCAGTTCTTC
TRBD1,TRBV5-6,16,NA,TRBJ1-6,CASSLPGQGFRSPLHF,TGTGCCAGCAGCCTACCGGGACAGGGTTTTCGTTCACCCCTCCACTTT
NA,TRBV6-5,15,NA,TRBJ1-2,CASSYLADSNYGYTF,TGTGCCAGCAGTTACTTGGCAGATTCTAACTATGGCTACACCTTC
NA,TRBV25-1,12,NA,TRBJ2-7,CASSPSSYEQYF,TGTGCCAGCAGTCCCAGCTCCTACGAGCAGTACTTC